This entry lists 14 T cell receptor beta chains sequenced from one sample in a study of early T cells in non-severe SARS-CoV-2 infection. TCRdb itself ran the 5' RACE reads through MiXCR, one entry per CDR3 protein. The table shows tens of thousands of distinct CDR3 sequences, with roughly 10% occurring only once. The material was whole blood, obtained at baseline. The receptors come from an adult who was a healthcare worker with PCR-confirmed SARS-CoV-2 infection or an uninfected control (not recorded which).

This clonotype has a count of ten or more. This chain links TRBV24-1 with TRBJ2-1, with 9 bases identical to TRBD2. CDR3 length: 16 amino acids. V was pared by 5 bases and J by 3 bases, with 7 bases of the junction left unmatched. The V gene's germline CDR1 is KGHDR and CDR2 SFDVKD. The CDR3 DNA reads as TGTGCCACCAGTGTTGCGGGAGGGTCCCTCTACAATGAGCAGTTCTTC. As protein: CATSVAGGSLYNEQFF.

The chain joins TRBV20-1 to TRBJ1-5; 9 bases map to TRBD1. Germline trimming cut 6 bases from V and 9 bases from J; bases unmatched to any gene: 6. The length of the CDR3 is 12 residues. Germline V gives CDR1 DFQATT, CDR2 SNEGSKA (reference sequence). CDR3 amino acids: CSAGQGLLPQHF. The CDR3 DNA is TGCAGTGCCGGACAGGGGTTGCTGCCCCAGCATTTT.

This clonotype appeared a few times. The chain has TRBV9 and TRBJ2-2; perhaps D is TRBD1 or TRBD2 (6 bases each). The V gene's germline CDR1 is SGDLS and CDR2 YYNGEE. The length of the CDR3 is 16 residues. V was clipped by 2 bases and J by 4 bases, with 15 bases between them. CDR3 residues: CASSVTRGARTGELFF. The CDR3 nucleotides are TGTGCCAGCAGCGTTACGAGGGGGGCGCGCACCGGGGAGCTGTTTTTT.

At least ten counts were recorded for this clonotype. The chain joins TRBV7-2 to TRBJ2-7; no definite D call. The CDR3 contains 14 residues. The germline V gene has CDR1 SGHTA and CDR2 FQGNSA. V lost 5 bases, J lost 6 bases, and 17 bases lay in between. The CDR3 here is CASSPTLIGLEQYF. The CDR3 DNA reads TGTGCCAGCAGCCCCACGTTAATTGGCCTCGAGCAGTACTTC.

V gene TRBV7-2 combines with J gene TRBJ2-5, with D uncertain. The CDR3 runs to 15 residues. Germline CDR1 is SGHTA and CDR2 is FQGNSA. With 1 base removed from V and 1 base from J, the gap between germline ends came to 10 bases. The DNA for the CDR3 is TGTGCCAGCAGCTTAGTGGTGCGGCCCCAAGAGACCCAGTACTTC. This sequence encodes CASSLVVRPQETQYF.

The V call is TRBV29-1, the J call TRBJ1-1; 7 nucleotides line up with TRBD1. The CDR3 contains 13 residues. CDR1 SQVTM and CDR2 ANQGSEA come from the germline V gene. The trim removed 6 bases at V and 3 bases at J, leaving 7 bases unmatched. The CDR3 region has the DNA TGCAGCGTAAACAGGGGTTTTTACACTGAAGCTTTCTTT. This sequence encodes CSVNRGFYTEAFF.

In this sample, this clonotype turned up many times. The rearrangement uses TRBV4-3 and TRBJ2-2; 10 positions match TRBD2. CDR1 and CDR2 (germline): LGHNA, YSLEER. The CDR3 runs 16 residues. Germline trimming cut 0 bases from V and 5 bases from J; bases unmatched to any gene: 3. CDR3 DNA: TGCGCCAGCAGCCAAGATCCTAGCGGGGGAACCGGGGAGCTGTTTTTT. This encodes CASSQDPSGGTGELFF.

This clonotype was seen more than once but under ten times. The chain is built from TRBV30 and TRBJ1-1; D is undetermined. V lost 0 bases and J lost 1, with 9 bases in between. The CDR3 length is 14 residues. Germline CDR1 reads GTSNPN; CDR2 reads SVGIG (reference sequence). CDR3 loop: CAWSVLTPNTEAFF. The CDR3 DNA reads as TGTGCCTGGAGTGTCCTTACACCGAACACTGAAGCTTTCTTT. Drawing the rest from reference TRBV30 and TRBJ1-1, the complete variable domain is SQTIHQWPATLVQPVGSPLSLECTVEGTSNPNLYWYRQAAGRGLQLLFYSVGIGQISSEVPQNLSASRPQDRQFILSSKKLLLSDSGFYLCAWSVLTPNTEAFFGQGTRLTVV.

This clonotype was seen repeatedly, ten times or more. The chain recombines TRBV19 with TRBJ1-5, with D perhaps matching TRBD1 (6 bases). V was pared by 6 bases and J by 0 bases, with 18 bases between. CDR1 LNHDA and CDR2 SQIVND come from the germline V gene (reference sequence). The CDR3 sequence is 17 residues long. CDR3 coding DNA: TGTGCCAGTAGCACTGAGGACAGATTCCATAGCAATCAGCCCCAGCATTTT. Translation: CASSTEDRFHSNQPQHF. Drawing the rest from reference TRBV19 and TRBJ1-5, the complete variable domain is DGGITQSPKYLFRKEGQNVTLSCEQNLNHDAMYWYRQDPGQGLRLIYYSQIVNDFQKGDIAEGYSVSREKKESFPLTVTSAQKNPTAFYLCASSTEDRFHSNQPQHFGDGTRLSIL.

In this sample, this clonotype turned up many times. The chain carries TRBV7-8 and TRBJ2-3; D perhaps matches TRBD2 (6 bases). Looked up from germline, CDR1 is SGHVS and CDR2 is FQNEAQ. The CDR3 is 12 amino acids. The V and J ends lost 5 bases and 4 bases respectively, with 7 bases between them. The CDR3 DNA is TGTGCCAGCAGCCGGAGGGCAGATACGCAGTATTTT. This sequence encodes CASSRRADTQYF.

The table lists this clonotype with many counts. This sequence joins TRBV6-5 and TRBJ2-2, with D perhaps TRBD2 (6 bases). V was trimmed by 7 bases and J by 4 bases, leaving 13 bases between them. CDR1 MNHEY and CDR2 SVGAGI come from the germline V gene. CDR3 size: 14 residues. Here the CDR3 DNA reads TGTGCCAGCAACGGAGGGATGGGCACCGGGGAGCTGTTTTTT. The encoded protein is CASNGGMGTGELFF.

This clonotype occurred a few times. The chain is built from TRBV19 and TRBJ2-2; no reliable D call. Looked up from germline, CDR1 is LNHDA and CDR2 is SQIVND (reference sequence). V shed 2 bases and J shed 3 bases, with 4 bases lying between them. This CDR3 contains 13 residues. Here the CDR3 reads CASSIPHTGELFF. CDR3 DNA: TGTGCCAGTAGTATACCACACACCGGGGAGCTGTTTTTT.

The chain links TRBV7-2 to TRBJ2-5; TRBD2 is a possible D gene (5 bases). V was shortened by 7 bases and J by 0 bases, with 21 bases between the two germline ends. The CDR3 length is 17 residues. Per the germline V gene, CDR1 is SGHTA and CDR2 is FQGNSA. The CDR3 nucleotides read TGTGCCAGCACGACATTGCTCCTGGGAGTTAACCAAGAGACCCAGTACTTC. This translates into CASTTLLLGVNQETQYF.

This clonotype showed up just a few times. V gene TRBV2 combines with J gene TRBJ2-2; tentative D call: TRBD2 (6 bases). Germline V gene data show CDR1 as SNHLY and CDR2 as FYNNEI. V was cut by 7 bases and J by 5 bases, with 17 bases left in between. This CDR3 comprises 15 residues. In DNA form, the CDR3 reads TGTGCCAGCAACGCCCAACCCGGGGGTACCGGGGAGCTGTTTTTT. Its protein product is CASNAQPGGTGELFF. Complete variable domain (other parts from reference TRBV2 and TRBJ2-2): EPEVTQTPSHQVTQMGQEVILRCVPISNHLYFYWYRQILGQKVEFLVSFYNNEISEKSEIFDDQFSVERPDGSNFTLKIRSTKLEDSAMYFCASNAQPGGTGELFFGEGSRLTVL.